The 15 T cell receptor beta chains listed next were all sequenced from one sample in a study of blood T cell repertoires in COVID-19. Generated by immunoSEQ multiplex PCR, the TCRdb table keeps only in-frame clones and is missing some. The sample records about 400,000 clones, about 90% being singletons. What was sequenced was PBMCs or T cells enriched from blood (not recorded which). Receptor source: a woman in her twenties or thirties who had recovered from COVID-19.

The chain employs TRBV6-5 and TRBJ1-6; no firm D call. Trimming pared 4 bases from V and 2 bases from J, leaving 9 bases between. The germline gives CDR1 MNHEY, CDR2 SVGAGI. The CDR3 length is 15 residues. CDR3 bases: TGTGCCAGCAGTTTCTCTCCCGCCTATAATTCACCCCTCCACTTT. This gives the protein CASSFSPAYNSPLHF.

This chain uses TRBV12-3 or TRBV12-4 with TRBJ2-1, with TRBD2 matching 12 bases. Germline trimming cut 7 bases from V and 10 bases from J; bases unmatched to any gene: 2. CDR3 length equals 12 residues. The CDR3 spells CASTGLAGEQFF. DNA for the CDR3: TGTGCCAGCACCGGACTAGCGGGAGAGCAGTTCTTC.

V gene TRBV7-9 combines with J gene TRBJ2-7; TRBD1 is a possible D gene (5 bases). The CDR3 totals 15 residues. Trimming pared 1 base from V and 6 bases from J, leaving 16 bases between. Germline CDR1 reads SEHNR; CDR2 reads FQNEAQ (reference sequence). The CDR3 DNA follows: TGTGCCAGCAGCTTAGAATCTCGCAAGGGGCCCGAGCAGTACTTC. It translates to CASSLESRKGPEQYF.

The chain has TRBV10-1 and TRBJ2-1, with D possibly matching TRBD1 (6 bases). The length of the CDR3 is 14 residues. V dropped 3 bases and J dropped 6 bases, with 12 bases sitting between them. CDR1 is WNHNN and CDR2 is SYGVQD in the germline V gene (reference sequence). DNA for the CDR3: TGCGCCAGCAGTGACCCCGGGACATCCAATGAGCAGTTCTTC. Amino acid sequence: CASSDPGTSNEQFF.

This clone was found once. This rearrangement joins TRBV9 to TRBJ2-7; D is unclear. The germline gives CDR1 SGDLS, CDR2 YYNGEE. The CDR3 has 11 residues. V was cut by 1 base and J by 7 bases, with 6 bases left in between. The CDR3, as DNA: TGTGCCAGCAGCGTAAACGAGGAGCAGTACTTC. It is translated as CASSVNEEQYF.

The CDR3 bases are TGTGCCAGCAGCCCGACAGCTTCTGGAAACACCATATATTTT. It is translated as CASSPTASGNTIYF. This chain links TRBV7-6 with TRBJ1-3; the D gene is possibly TRBD1 (5 bases). Between the trimmed V and J ends, which lost 5 bases and 1 base, there was a span of 9 bases. Germline values: CDR1 SGHVS, CDR2 FNYEAQ. The CDR3 has 14 amino acids.

The V and J genes are TRBV7-8 and TRBJ2-7; 8 bases align to TRBD1. The germline gives CDR1 SGHVS, CDR2 FQNEAQ. The length of the CDR3 is 16 residues. V lost 2 bases, J lost 3 bases, and 9 bases stayed unmatched. CDR3: CASSLPTGGPSYEQYF. CDR3 DNA sequence: TGTGCCAGCAGCTTACCTACAGGGGGACCAAGCTACGAGCAGTACTTC.

The gene calls are TRBV6-5 and TRBJ1-1; possibly TRBD1 for D (6 bases). Germline V gene lookup returns CDR1 MNHEY and CDR2 SVGAGI. The V end lost 6 bases, the J end lost 3 bases, and 17 bases lay between the germline ends. The CDR3 is 15 amino acids. CDR3 loop: CASRGQFLGDTEAFF. The CDR3 coding sequence is TGTGCCAGCAGAGGACAGTTCCTCGGGGACACTGAAGCTTTCTTT.

This chain joins TRBV27 and TRBJ1-1; no firm D call. This CDR3 has 15 amino acids. Germline V lookup: CDR1 MNHEY, CDR2 SMNVEV (reference sequence). V lost 0 bases and J lost 5, with 13 bases in between. Here the CDR3 reads CASSLSIQEGTEAFF. As DNA, the CDR3 is TGTGCCAGCAGTTTATCGATCCAGGAGGGAACTGAAGCTTTCTTT.

The gene calls are TRBV10-1 and TRBJ2-7; D is perhaps TRBD1 (5 bases). Trimming took off 11 bases at V and 5 bases at J, with 10 bases between the two ends. The length of the CDR3 is 10 residues. Germline V gives CDR1 WNHNN, CDR2 SYGVQD (reference sequence). The CDR3 is CALLGHEQYF. The CDR3 region has the DNA TGCGCCTTATTGGGGCACGAGCAGTACTTC.

The chain recombines TRBV28 with TRBJ2-7; a weak D match, TRBD2 (6 bases). The CDR3 sequence is 15 residues long. In germline, CDR1 is MDHEN, CDR2 SYDVKM. V lost 5 bases and J 4 bases, leaving 18 bases between the germline ends. CDR3 in amino acids: CASSPPGLGGYEQYF. In DNA, the CDR3 is TGTGCCAGCAGTCCCCCTGGCCTGGGGGGATACGAGCAGTACTTC.

V is TRBV15 and J is TRBJ2-5, with D possibly TRBD2 on 7 matching bases. The V gene's germline CDR1 is LNHNV and CDR2 YYDKDF (reference sequence). This CDR3 has 12 residues. With 8 bases removed from V and 5 bases from J, the gap between germline ends came to 12 bases. CDR3 amino acids: CATGGAMETQYF. The CDR3 DNA follows: TGTGCCACCGGGGGGGCCATGGAGACCCAGTACTTC.

The chain has TRBV28 and TRBJ1-3, with 7 bases identical to TRBD1. The CDR3 is made up of 14 amino acids. Germline trimming cut 5 bases from V and 4 bases from J; bases unmatched to any gene: 5. The germline CDR1 and CDR2 sequences are MDHEN and SYDVKM. The CDR3 here is CASSRDRVGNTIYF. Here the CDR3 DNA reads TGTGCCAGCAGTCGCGACAGGGTCGGAAACACCATATATTTT.

The rearrangement links TRBV7-9 to TRBJ2-1, with D perhaps TRBD1 (6 bases). The CDR3 sequence is 17 residues long. V lost 4 bases to trimming and J lost 4 bases, with 20 bases between them. Germline-derived CDR1 and CDR2 are SEHNR and FQNEAQ (reference sequence). The CDR3 DNA reads as TGTGCCAGCAGCTCAGGGGCCCTTACCGACACGTACAATGAGCAGTTCTTC. This encodes CASSSGALTDTYNEQFF.

This sequence joins TRBV7-6 and TRBJ2-7; D might be TRBD1 (6 bases). Germline V lookup: CDR1 SGHVS, CDR2 FNYEAQ. The V gene lost 5 bases and the J gene lost 4 bases, with 18 bases spanning the gap. There are 15 residues in the CDR3. DNA for the CDR3: TGTGCCAGCAGCCCCAGGGGCGTTCTGTCTTACGAGCAGTACTTC. This gives the protein CASSPRGVLSYEQYF.